A selection of T cell receptor beta chains follows, all from one sample in a study of regulatory T cells in long-lasting Graves disease. TCRdb recomputed calls from the multiplex PCR reads with MiXCR, one row per CDR3 protein. The repertoire consists of 300,000 to 350,000 distinct CDR3 sequences, with 15% to 20% occurring once and the leading ten covering just under 30%. The sample consisted of peripheral blood mononuclear cells (PBMCs), taken when the disease was refractory, from a patient treated with antithyroid drugs. These TCRs come from a female donor with Graves disease. Both conserved end residues are part of each CDR3. The order of the fields is D gene, V gene, clone size, CDR3 protein. A D gene is named only where the DNA matches it firmly. Where a row states a size, it is once, few, many or the class of an expanded clone; other rows omit it.

>-|TRBV18|-
CTSSPQPAEGRAFF
>-|TRBV6-2/TRBV6-3|many
CASSSRDGQSSYEQYF
>TRBD1|TRBV25-1|-
CASSARGGLYSPLHF
>-|TRBV6-2/TRBV6-3|many
CASSHTGRYEQYF
>TRBD2|TRBV28|many
CASTSGTPYEQYF
>-|TRBV7-2|few
CASSPGRARSVNEKLFF
>-|TRBV7-3|many
CASSLFQKGSPLHF
>TRBD1|TRBV28|many
CASSLRGNSNYGYTF
>TRBD1|TRBV6-1|-
CASSTDRVDNSPLHF
>-|TRBV4-1|-
CASSQIYGFTEAFF
>-|TRBV6-1|-
CASSDKPRGGNQPQHF
>-|TRBV7-9|few
CASSRMGYTEAFF
>-|TRBV7-4|-
CASSSPGTIRLGEQYF
>-|TRBV30|many
CAWDTGLMGEKLFF
>TRBD2|TRBV3-1|-
CASSQEGLLAKNIQYF
>TRBD2|TRBV7-9|few
CASSSSTSGRAGYEQYF
>-|TRBV11-2|many
CASSPDGSYEQYF
>-|TRBV6-1|-
CASSLGQTQYF
>TRBD2|TRBV12-3/TRBV12-4|many
CASRTGTSPEQYF
>-|TRBV20-1|few
CSAREPGRMLGTQYF
>TRBD1|TRBV5-1|few
CASKAGTGGSEAFF